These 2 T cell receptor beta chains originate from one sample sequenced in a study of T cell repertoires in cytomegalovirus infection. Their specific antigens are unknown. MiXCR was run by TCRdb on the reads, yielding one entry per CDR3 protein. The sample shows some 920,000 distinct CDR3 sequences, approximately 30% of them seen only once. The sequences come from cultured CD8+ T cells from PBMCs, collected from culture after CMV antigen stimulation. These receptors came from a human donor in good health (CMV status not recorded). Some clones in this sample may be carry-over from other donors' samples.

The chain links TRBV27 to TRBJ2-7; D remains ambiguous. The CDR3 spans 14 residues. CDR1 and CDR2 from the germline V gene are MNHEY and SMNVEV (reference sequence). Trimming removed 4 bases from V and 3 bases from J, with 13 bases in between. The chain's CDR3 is CASSSLPPIYEQYF. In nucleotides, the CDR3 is TGTGCCAGCAGTTCACTCCCCCCGATCTACGAGCAGTACTTC.

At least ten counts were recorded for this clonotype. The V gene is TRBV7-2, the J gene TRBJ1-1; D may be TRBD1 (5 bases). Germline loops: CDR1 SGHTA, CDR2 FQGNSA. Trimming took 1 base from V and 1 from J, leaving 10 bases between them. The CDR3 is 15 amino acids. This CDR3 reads CASSLGPRANTEAFF. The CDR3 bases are TGTGCCAGCAGCTTAGGACCCAGGGCGAACACTGAAGCTTTCTTT.